At least ten counts were recorded for the clone carrying this T cell receptor beta chain. The data derive from a study of T-cell reconstitution after alpha-beta-depleted transplantation in children. Unique molecular identifiers were incorporated into the prepared TCRbeta library. TCRdb called the PCR reads again in MiXCR, with one record for every CDR3 protein. Altogether 200,000 to 250,000 distinct CDR3 sequences are present, about 12% being singletons, with the ten largest covering roughly 2.6%. Germline V gives CDR1 SGHRS, CDR2 YFSETQ. The CDR3 loop spans 14 amino acids. The V end was cut by 2 bases, the J end by 12 bases, with 17 bases between.

This sequence was found in a human donor who donated a stem cell graft to a child with acute lymphoblastic leukemia. V gene TRBV5-1 combines with J gene TRBJ1-4; weak D call: TRBD1 (5 bases). Sequenced material: PBMCs from the stem cell graft donor, taken from the stem cell graft. The CDR3 sequence is CASSFGKGRQQLFF. The CDR3 DNA reads TGCGCCAGCAGCTTTGGGAAGGGACGGCAGCAACTGTTTTTT. The variable domain in full, with the rest retrieved from reference TRBV5-1 and TRBJ1-4, is KAGVTQTPRYLIKTRGQQVTLSCSPISGHRSVSWYQQTPGQGLQFLFEYFSETQRNKGNFPGRFSGRQFSNSRSEMNVSTLELGDSALYLCASSFGKGRQQLFFGSGTQLSVL.